The present T cell receptor (beta chain) was sequenced within a study of T cells in Graves' hyperthyroidism and ophthalmopathy. Study outcomes and limitations: Blood also contained most expanded thyroid clonotypes above 0.001. Ophthalmopathy was predicted by the model a median of roughly 6.6 months ahead of onset.

In regard to this clonotype: Antigen unknown.

The hyperthyroidism patients had all been newly diagnosed, and their disease duration was under 2 months. Their ages ranged from 18 to 65 years. It was 10 ml of fresh peripheral blood that supplied the PBMCs. The germline V and J ends were trimmed by 0 bases and 4 bases, with 13 bases remaining between them. Looked up from germline, CDR1 is LNHNV and CDR2 is YYDKDF (reference sequence). The CDR3 has 16 amino acids. TCR beta CDR3 regions were amplified from RNA transcripts. TCR CDR3 regions were first amplified by RT-PCR with HTBI primers. TCRdb reanalysed the multiplex PCR reads using MiXCR and keeps one entry per CDR3 protein. The sample shows around 500,000 distinct CDR3 sequences, 13% to 15% of them seen only once.

Sequencing used blood. This receptor was identified in a woman aged 40-49 years with Graves' hyperthyroidism. This sequence joins TRBV15 and TRBJ1-3; D ambiguous. CDR3 sequence reads: CATSREPGGRGNTIYF. In DNA, the CDR3 is TGTGCCACCAGCAGAGAACCCGGAGGGAGGGGAAACACCATATATTTT.